This T cell receptor beta chain was captured in a study of blood T cell repertoires in COVID-19. About the research overall: Samples representing acute and convalescent COVID-19 were sourced from the United States, Italy and Spain. Sources were T cells, B-cell-depleted T cells, or PBMCs; the material itself was cDNA or gDNA.

As handled by the study authors: How many nucleated cells were present was estimated from reference gene primer amplification. Profiling relied on immunoSEQ multiplex PCR, and the TCRdb table lists in-frame clones only, not all of them. Clone size and the V and J calls come from that table; the DNA yielded D and trimming. The table lists about 190,000 clones, 78% of them singletons. CDR1 SEHNR and CDR2 FQNEAQ come from the germline V gene (reference sequence). V shed 3 bases and J shed 8 bases, with 16 bases lying between them. This CDR3 has 15 amino acids. Material for sequencing was peripheral blood. The genes are TRBV7-9 and TRBJ1-4; the D gene is possibly TRBD1 (6 bases). The source is a woman aged 80 or over with active or convalescent COVID-19. The DNA of the CDR3 is TGTGCCAGCAGCTTTTGGACCGCCCAGGGGGAAAAACTGTTTTTT. Protein sequence: CASSFWTAQGEKLFF. The full variable domain, rest sourced from reference TRBV7-9 and TRBJ1-4, is DTGVSQNPRHKITKRGQNVTFRCDPISEHNRLYWYRQTLGQGPEFLTYFQNEAQLEKSRLLSDRFSAERPKGSFSTLEIQRTEQGDSAMYLCASSFWTAQGEKLFFGSGTQLSVL.